The 4 T cell receptor beta chains below were found in one sample sequenced in a study of blood T cells in healthy people across ages. A second PCR, run for about 7 to 11 cycles, used a sample-barcoded 5' primer plus a J-beta primer mix. TCRdb re-derived calls from the 5' RACE reads in MiXCR, one entry per CDR3 protein. This table has some 710,000 distinct CDR3 sequences, around a fifth appearing once. The material sequenced was blood. These receptor sequences come from a man aged 65 to 85 in good health.

The genes are TRBV2 and TRBJ2-5; the D is unclear. The CDR3 totals 14 residues. Germline CDR1 is SNHLY and CDR2 is FYNNEI. V was pared by 4 bases and J by 1 base, with 10 bases between. The DNA for the CDR3 is TGTGCCAGCAGTGGACTGCTCGGCCAAGAGACCCAGTACTTC. Translating it yields CASSGLLGQETQYF.

This clonotype was seen a few times. The gene calls are TRBV6-5 and TRBJ2-3; D is ambiguous. V was clipped by 2 bases and J by 2 bases, with 8 bases between them. The germline CDR1 and CDR2 sequences are MNHEY and SVGAGI. This CDR3 is built from 14 residues. The CDR3 protein is CASSYDRITDTQYF. The CDR3 nucleotides read TGTGCCAGCAGTTACGATCGAATCACAGATACGCAGTATTTT.

The table lists this clonotype with a few counts. The gene calls are TRBV29-1 and TRBJ1-5; 9 bases map to TRBD1. Germline V lookup: CDR1 SQVTM, CDR2 ANQGSEA. The CDR3 sequence is 14 residues long. After removal of 6 bases from V and 4 bases from J, the junction contained 7 bases not matched to a gene. CDR3 sequence reads: CSVGTGTHNQPQHF. Written as DNA, the CDR3 is TGCAGCGTGGGGACAGGGACCCATAATCAGCCCCAGCATTTT. The whole variable domain, remainder taken from reference TRBV29-1 and TRBJ1-5, is SAVISQKPSRDICQRGTSLTIQCQVDSQVTMMFWYRQQPGQSLTLIATANQGSEATYESGFVIDKFPISRPNLTFSTLTVSNMSPEDSSIYLCSVGTGTHNQPQHFGDGTRLSIL.

V is TRBV28 and J is TRBJ1-2; D not resolved. Trimming cost V 5 bases and J 0 bases, with 10 bases left between them. The germline gives CDR1 MDHEN, CDR2 SYDVKM. CDR3 length: 14 residues. Here the CDR3 DNA reads TGTGCCAGCAGTCTAACACTACCTAACTATGGCTACACCTTC. Its protein product is CASSLTLPNYGYTF.